This T cell receptor (beta chain) emerged from a study of blood T cell repertoires in COVID-19. Study-level background: Samples came from the United States, Italy and Spain, spanning acute and convalescent COVID-19. T cells, B-cell-depleted T cells, or PBMCs provided the cDNA or gDNA that served as material.

Participants spanned ages roughly 18 to 90 years and resided in about two dozen US areas. Grouping used clinical history reported by participants in a survey and questionnaire. The method was immunoSEQ multiplex PCR; TCRdb's version includes in-frame clones alone and lacks a portion of them. The sample records under 450,000 clones, roughly four fifths being singletons. This CDR3 region has 14 residues. Trimming pared 0 bases from V and 7 bases from J, leaving 7 bases between. CDR1 is SGHAT, CDR2 FQNNGV, per germline. The TCR originated in a woman aged 50 to 65 who had recovered from COVID-19. Material for sequencing was PBMCs or T cells enriched from blood (not recorded which). The chain employs TRBV11-2 and TRBJ1-6; D ambiguous. CDR3 amino acids: CASSLDPVNSPLHF. CDR3 in DNA: TGTGCCAGCAGCTTAGATCCAGTCAATTCACCCCTCCACTTT.